The TCR beta chain under discussion was sequenced for a study of T cell responses to AZD1222 COVID-19 vaccine (dated by TCRdb to about 2021). About the full investigation: TCR sequencing was performed for 230 to 250 trial participants, of whom about 210 were given two doses of AZD1222 and around 25 were given two doses of MenACWY control vaccine. Trial participants were enrolled by age into subgroups of 18-55, 56-69 and 70-plus years, and around 150, 29 and 61 TCR-sequenced participants, respectively, were included in these subgroups. Overall study results and their limits: Reportedly, close to half of the unique spike-specific TCRs recognized epitopes lying outside the regions that are mutated in the B.1.351 and B.1.1.7 variants. Because no samples from the day 14 peak response were available, repertoires could be characterized only after the peak T cell response. The vaccine-associated CD4 TCRs covered the entire spike protein, and the dominant responses fell in regions 160-218 and 743-854. The 56-69-year group was small, and its depth increase did not reach significance, likely because of low power. Only six AZD1222 recipients were SARS-CoV-2 seropositive at baseline, limiting conclusions about previously exposed vaccinees. Participants were mostly white British and included more females than males, and it was suggested by the authors that clonal diversity may have been underestimated. A significant rise in spike-specific TCR breadth and depth was observed after two AZD1222 doses relative to day 0 and relative to MenACWY recipients.

With regard to this clone: Its antigen is currently not known. No per-base quality is available; no much larger clone lies one base away.

The germline V gene (reference sequence) sets CDR1 to DFQATT and CDR2 to SNEGSKA. The CDR3 has 10 amino acids, counting the end cysteine and phenylalanine. CDR3 DNA only is kept here, 30 bases in frame from base 1. Trimming takes 6 bases from V and 3 bases from J, and the germline ends sit 5 bases apart. The sample's time point label, decoded: baseline before first vaccination. The treatment or condition label corresponds to: meningococcal conjugate vaccine given as trial control. The vaccinee samples were drawn from two UK trials, COV001 and COV002, one of which was a single-blind randomized controlled phase 2/3 trial testing AZD1222 (ChAdOx1 nCoV-19) in healthy adults. For TCRbeta chain sequencing, PBMC samples were collected from trial participants at day 0 and at day 28 after the second dose. The CDR3 regions of human TCRbeta chains were analyzed by immunosequencing. The authors' analysis ran thus. TCRs in the repertoires were matched against a reference library of SARS-CoV-2-specific TCRs that had been generated with the MIRA antigen-specificity platform. Breadth was defined as the fraction of unique TCRs that were SARS-CoV-2-associated, and depth was defined as the fraction of total T cells that were SARS-CoV-2-associated. Using the MIRA data, each spike-specific TCR was mapped to the spike region that the TCR reacts to and placed in a CD4 or CD8 class. Log10-transformed breadth and depth values were compared by one-way ANOVA with Sidak's multiple comparisons tests. This immuneACCESS table, as held by TCRdb, lists in-frame sequences with V and J called but not all clones. Of the missing ones, under half trace to an unresolved V gene in checked studies; the others have no known cause. V and J calls and clone size are copied from that table; D and trimming were computed from the DNA. Counted in this sample were about 120,000 clones; roughly 88% of them appeared once. The ten largest clones add up to about 4.5% of the sample.

The source was peripheral blood, collected on day 0 of MenACWY control vaccination. The sequence was obtained from an adult in good health. The chain uses TRBV20-1 and TRBJ2-5; a confident D gene designation cannot be given. The CDR3 sequence is CSASKETQYF. The nucleotide sequence is TGCAGTGCCTCTAAAGAGACCCAGTACTTC.